A single sample gave rise to the 4 T cell receptor beta chains below, sequenced in a study of blood T cell repertoires in COVID-19. Only in-frame clones appear in the TCRdb table, and some are missing; sequencing was by immunoSEQ multiplex PCR. The sample contains roughly 190,000 clones, roughly 87% of which appear only once. The sequenced sample was PBMCs or T cells enriched from blood (not recorded which). The receptors were gathered from a woman aged 25-40 years who had recovered from COVID-19.

V usage is TRBV7-2 and J usage is TRBJ1-2, with TRBD1 identical over 10 bases. CDR3 length equals 14 residues. Germline-derived CDR1 and CDR2 are SGHTA and FQGNSA. The J segment lost 6 bases and the V segment lost 5 bases, leaving 6 bases of the junction unmatched. The CDR3 is CASSHRDRGDGYTF. The DNA for the CDR3 is TGTGCCAGCAGCCACCGGGACAGGGGAGATGGCTACACCTTC.

The CDR3 reads CASSPKNPGSPLHF. Written as DNA, the CDR3 is TGTGCCAGCAGCCCCAAGAACCCGGGAAGTCCCCTCCACTTT. The chain carries TRBV5-4 and TRBJ1-6; unclear D gene. Trimming cost V 4 bases and J 13 bases, with 18 bases left between them. Germline assignment: CDR1 SGHNT and CDR2 YYREEE (reference sequence). The CDR3 loop spans 14 amino acids.

The chain carries TRBV5-1 and TRBJ2-2; 8 bases line up with TRBD1. Germline V gene lookup returns CDR1 SGHRS and CDR2 YFSETQ. The CDR3 is made up of 15 amino acids. J lost 6 bases, V lost 3 bases, and 7 bases had no gene match. This chain's CDR3 is CASSYDRGRAGELFF. The DNA of the CDR3 is TGCGCCAGCAGCTACGACAGGGGACGGGCCGGGGAGCTGTTTTTT.

This clone was observed once. The rearrangement uses TRBV7-2 and TRBJ1-1, with D perhaps matching TRBD1 (6 bases). The CDR3 is made up of 16 amino acids. Per the germline V gene, CDR1 is SGHTA and CDR2 is FQGNSA. Deletions cut 2 bases from V and 4 bases from J, with 17 bases between. CDR3 loop: CASSLSGGAGGTEAFF. CDR3 in DNA: TGTGCCAGCAGCTTATCTGGGGGCGCAGGCGGCACTGAAGCTTTCTTT.